This TCR beta chain was sequenced in a study of blood T cell repertoires in COVID-19. Study-level background: The United States, Italy and Spain provided the acute and convalescent COVID-19 samples.

Per the authors' pipeline: Reference gene primer amplification yielded estimated nucleated cell counts. Generated by immunoSEQ multiplex PCR, the TCRdb table keeps only in-frame clones and is missing some. The V and J calls and clone size come from that table; D and trimming were worked out from the DNA. The repertoire holds about 200,000 clones, roughly 89% seen once, with 0.62% in the top ten. Germline V gene data show CDR1 as SGHTA and CDR2 as FQGNSA. V lost 5 bases and J lost 4; bases outside the gene matches: 14. CDR3 length: 17 amino acids. This receptor was obtained from a man aged 50 to 60 with acute or convalescent COVID-19. The source material was peripheral blood. J is TRBJ2-5 and V is TRBV7-2; 9 bases map to TRBD1. This chain's CDR3 is CASSRTGGAGGGETQYF. The DNA for the CDR3 is TGTGCCAGCAGCCGCACAGGGGGCGCAGGAGGAGGAGAGACCCAGTACTTC.